A single sample gave rise to the 21 T cell receptor beta chains below, sequenced in a study of immune heterogeneity within non-small cell lung tumors. A first 10-cycle multiplex round used 32 V-gene and 13 J-gene primers on TCR beta CDR3. TCRdb ran MiXCR on the multiplex PCR reads and lists one entry per CDR3 protein. The sample holds roughly 11,000 distinct CDR3 sequences, roughly 30% seen once. TCRs were amplified from approximately 0.65 ug gDNA of bulk tumor per sample. Biopsies, several per primary tumor and spaced far apart, were collected during surgery. Curative surgery was undertaken by patients, who had untreated, newly diagnosed non-small cell lung cancer. Sequencing used lung tumor tissue. These receptors came from a woman between 45 and 65 years old with non-small cell lung cancer.

The V and J genes are TRBV20-1 and TRBJ2-1; 9 bases are a match to TRBD2. J lost 5 bases, V lost 2 bases, and 10 bases had no gene match. Germline CDR1 and CDR2: DFQATT and SNEGSKA (reference sequence). The length of the CDR3 is 16 residues. The CDR3 DNA reads TGCAGTGCTAGACCACCTCTAGCGGGACGAAACAATGAGCAGTTCTTC. The encoded protein is CSARPPLAGRNNEQFF.

There are many counts of this clonotype. V usage is TRBV11-3 and J usage is TRBJ1-3; D not resolved. The V and J ends lost 6 bases and 0 bases respectively, with 12 bases between them. The germline V gene has CDR1 SGHNT and CDR2 YENEEA. The CDR3 covers 15 residues. CDR3 coding DNA: TGTGCCAGCAGTTTCACGGTGACCTCTGGAAACACCATATATTTT. Protein: CASSFTVTSGNTIYF.

This chain joins TRBV7-9 and TRBJ1-2; perhaps TRBD1 as D (5 bases). Trimming removed 2 bases from V and 6 bases from J, with 16 bases in between. Germline V lookup: CDR1 SEHNR, CDR2 FQNEAQ (reference sequence). The CDR3 covers 15 residues. CDR3 region: CASSLIGAGNHGYTF. In DNA, the CDR3 is TGTGCCAGCAGCTTAATTGGGGCAGGGAACCATGGCTACACCTTC.

In its sample, this clonotype was seen a few times. J is TRBJ2-5 and V is TRBV3-1; 8 nucleotides agree with TRBD1. The CDR3 length is 16 residues. The V gene end was trimmed by 0 bases and the J gene end by 5 bases; junction bases not matched to a gene: 8. In germline, CDR1 is LGHDT, CDR2 YNNKEL (reference sequence). The CDR3 here is CASSQETRGRGETQYF. DNA for the CDR3: TGTGCCAGCAGCCAAGAGACCAGGGGGCGCGGGGAGACCCAGTACTTC.

Sample share makes this clonotype medium-sized. V and J are TRBV6-4 and TRBJ1-2, with D tentatively TRBD1 (5 bases). Germline CDR1 is MRHNA and CDR2 is SNTAGT. V was trimmed by 6 bases and J by 1 base, leaving 21 bases between them. The CDR3 has 17 residues. The DNA for the CDR3 is TGTGCCAGCAGGGATTACACAGGCCGCCCTTATAACTATGGCTACACCTTC. It codes for CASRDYTGRPYNYGYTF.

Concerning this clonotype: It may be a read error: a sequence one base away is much more abundant. V and J are TRBV11-3 and TRBJ2-7; D is perhaps TRBD2 (5 bases). Germline V CDR1 and CDR2: SGHNT, YENEEA. The CDR3 is made up of 14 amino acids. The CDR3 region is CASNLDPGSYEQYF. The DNA for the CDR3 is TGTGCCAGCAACTTAGATCCGGGATCCTACGAGCAGTACTTC.

The chain carries TRBV6-5 and TRBJ2-2; 7 nucleotides agree with TRBD2. Germline V lookup: CDR1 MNHEY, CDR2 SVGAGI. The CDR3 extends over 14 amino acids. V trimming: 7 bases; J trimming: 8 bases; junction bases outside the gene matches: 10. In DNA form, the CDR3 reads TGTGCCAGCACCGTGACAGCGGGGACGGGGGAGCTGTTTTTT. Its translation: CASTVTAGTGELFF.

By share, this clonotype counts as medium-sized. The genes are TRBV5-6 and TRBJ2-2; the D gene could be TRBD1 or TRBD2 (5 bases each). Germline V gene sequence: CDR1 SGHDT, CDR2 YYEEEE. The CDR3 runs 13 residues. V was clipped by 0 bases and J by 8 bases, with 8 bases between them. The chain's CDR3 is CASSLGGTGELFF. The CDR3 nucleotides read TGTGCCAGCAGCTTGGGAGGGACGGGGGAGCTGTTTTTT.

This clonotype was observed once. A read error may be the cause here, since a much bigger clone is one base away. The chain couples TRBV4-1 to TRBJ1-2; TRBD1 matches at 7 bases. Germline CDR1 is MGHRA and CDR2 is YSYEKL. The CDR3 contains 14 residues. This chain's CDR3 is CACSQGQVGYGYTF. The DNA of the CDR3 is TGCGCCTGCAGCCAAGGACAGGTGGGCTATGGCTACACCTTC.

A word on this clonotype: Just one base apart from a much larger clone, this may be a read error. The chain links TRBV5-1 to TRBJ1-3; D unclear. The CDR3 sequence is 14 residues long. Germline values: CDR1 SGHRS, CDR2 YFSETQ. The CDR3 loop is CAISPNAGGNTIYF. In DNA, the CDR3 is TGCGCCATCAGCCCGAACGCCGGTGGAAACACCATATATTTT. Variable domain in full (rest from reference TRBV5-1 and TRBJ1-3): KAGVTQTPRYLIKTRGQQVTLSCSPISGHRSVSWYQQTPGQGLQFLFEYFSETQRNKGNFPGRFSGRQFSNSRSEMNVSTLELGDSALYLCAISPNAGGNTIYFGEGSWLTVV.

This clonotype was seen more than once but under ten times. In nucleotides, the CDR3 is TGTGCCAGCAGTGATCGGGGTGAAAAACTGTTTTTT. Translating it yields CASSDRGEKLFF. This chain links TRBV25-1 with TRBJ1-4; D is undetermined. The germline gives CDR1 MGHDK, CDR2 SYGVNS. V lost 3 bases, J lost 7 bases, and 6 bases lay in between. There are 12 residues in the CDR3.

This clonotype was counted ten times or more. The genes are TRBV2 and TRBJ1-4, with D possibly matching TRBD1 (6 bases). The length of the CDR3 is 15 residues. V was cut by 5 bases and J by 0 bases, with 10 bases left in between. Germline CDR1 reads SNHLY; CDR2 reads FYNNEI. CDR3: CASSWSGATNEKLFF. The CDR3 DNA follows: TGTGCCAGCAGTTGGTCAGGGGCAACTAATGAAAAACTGTTTTTT.

Only a few counts were recorded for this clonotype. The V gene is TRBV5-4, the J gene TRBJ2-1, with D perhaps matching TRBD1 or TRBD2 (5 bases each). The CDR3 contains 13 residues. Germline assignment: CDR1 SGHNT and CDR2 YYREEE (reference sequence). Trimming stripped 3 bases from V and 5 bases from J, with 9 bases between. CDR3: CASSWDGNNEQFF. CDR3 DNA: TGTGCCAGCAGCTGGGACGGGAACAATGAGCAGTTCTTC.

This clonotype qualifies as medium-sized. This sequence joins TRBV4-1 and TRBJ2-7; TRBD2 agrees at 10 bases. The CDR3 consists of 16 residues. V trimming: 0 bases; J trimming: 4 bases; junction bases outside the gene matches: 6. Germline values: CDR1 MGHRA, CDR2 YSYEKL. CDR3: CASSQDVAGGGYEQYF. The CDR3 bases are TGCGCCAGCAGCCAAGATGTAGCGGGAGGTGGGTACGAGCAGTACTTC.

In this sample, this clonotype turned up a few times. The V gene is TRBV11-3, the J gene TRBJ2-2, with D uncertain. The V end was cut by 5 bases, the J end by 7 bases, with 11 bases between. The CDR3 is 13 amino acids. The germline CDR1 and CDR2 sequences are SGHNT and YENEEA. CDR3 nucleotides: TGTGCCAGCAGCGGCGGATGGGGCGGGGAGCTGTTTTTT. Protein: CASSGGWGGELFF.

CDR3 bases: TGCGCCAGCAGTGAGTCGATGGACAGAGGCTACACCTTC. It is translated as CASSESMDRGYTF. The genes are TRBV10-1 and TRBJ1-2; D perhaps matches TRBD1 (6 bases). CDR1 and CDR2 from the germline V gene are WNHNN and SYGVQD (reference sequence). The CDR3 runs 13 residues. V shed 0 bases and J shed 8 bases, with 10 bases lying between them.

In its sample, this clonotype was seen many times. The gene calls are TRBV19 and TRBJ2-7; 8 positions match TRBD1. V gave up 0 bases and J gave up 6 bases; unmatched junction bases: 10. The CDR3 extends over 16 amino acids. The germline gives CDR1 LNHDA, CDR2 SQIVND (reference sequence). The CDR3 here is CASSIEGQGKAGEQYF. Written as DNA, the CDR3 is TGTGCCAGTAGTATAGAAGGACAGGGCAAAGCCGGCGAGCAGTACTTC.

The gene calls are TRBV4-1 and TRBJ2-2, with D possibly called TRBD1 or TRBD2 (5 bases each). The CDR3 is made up of 14 amino acids. V was shortened by 4 bases and J by 3 bases, with 9 bases between the two germline ends. Germline values: CDR1 MGHRA, CDR2 YSYEKL. The CDR3 DNA reads TGCGCCAGCAGCCGGGGACGGGACACCGGGGAGCTGTTTTTT. It yields the protein CASSRGRDTGELFF.

This clonotype showed up just a few times. The chain uses TRBV29-1 and TRBJ2-3; D uncertain. The V end lost 0 bases, the J end lost 0 bases, and 7 bases lay between the germline ends. From germline, CDR1 is SQVTM and CDR2 ANQGSEA. The CDR3 totals 14 residues. The CDR3 nucleotides read TGCAGCGTTGAAGATGTCTATAGCACAGATACGCAGTATTTT. Protein sequence: CSVEDVYSTDTQYF.

The chain joins TRBV19 to TRBJ2-4; 7 bases fit TRBD2. Trimming removed 0 bases from V and 6 bases from J; junction bases left unmatched: 5. The germline V gene encodes CDR1 LNHDA and CDR2 SQIVND (reference sequence). This CDR3 contains 15 residues. CDR3 region: CASSIEGGGLNIQYF. The CDR3 nucleotides read TGTGCCAGTAGTATAGAAGGCGGGGGACTAAACATTCAGTACTTC.

This clonotype was counted between two and nine times. The chain combines TRBV11-2 with TRBJ2-3, with D perhaps matching TRBD1 (5 bases). Germline CDR1 SGHAT, CDR2 FQNNGV. The CDR3 is made up of 15 amino acids. Deletions cut 5 bases from V and 0 bases from J, with 12 bases between. The CDR3 sequence is CASSPQGASTDTQYF. Here the CDR3 DNA reads TGTGCCAGCAGCCCTCAAGGGGCTAGCACAGATACGCAGTATTTT.